This T cell receptor beta chain was found in a study of T-cell memory formation after mild COVID-19. Across the whole study: Largely donor-specific TCR clusters were found.

Researchers used 5'RACE with constant-segment primers to make TCR alpha and TCR beta cDNA libraries that carry sample barcodes and UMIs. One entry per CDR3 protein, called by TCRdb with MiXCR from the 5' RACE reads. Of a few hundred thousand distinct CDR3 sequences in the sample, roughly 15% are singletons; the top ten hold about 22%. Germline V gene lookup returns CDR1 MNHNY and CDR2 SVGAGI (reference sequence). J gave up 8 bases and V 0 bases, and 7 bases lay outside the gene matches. This CDR3 has 15 amino acids. This clonotype was counted only a few times. The sample was PBMCs or a T cell subset sorted from them (not recorded which). This sequence was found in a man between 18 and 29 years old who had mild COVID-19 (a few samples of this study predate the infection). Cell type and time point are not known. The chain joins TRBV6-6 to TRBJ1-2, with TRBD1 matching 9 bases. The CDR3 DNA is TGTGCCAGCAGTTACTCCCTACAGGGGGCATTCGGCTACACCTTC. The encoded protein is CASSYSLQGAFGYTF.